This T cell receptor beta chain comes out of a study of cytomegalovirus exposure and HLA in healthy donors. TCRdb keeps only in-frame clones here, not all; method: immunoSEQ multiplex PCR. The sample shows 250,000 to 400,000 clones, roughly 90% of them seen only once. V shed 1 base and J shed 5 bases, with 10 bases lying between them. The CDR3 loop spans 14 amino acids. The germline gives CDR1 SGHNT, CDR2 YYREEE (reference sequence). The sequence derives from a man aged 25 to 40 in good health and CMV-seronegative. The rearrangement links TRBV5-4 to TRBJ2-1, with D perhaps TRBD2 (5 bases). Input material: PBMCs. CDR3 protein: CASSLLDYNNEQFF. The CDR3 DNA reads as TGTGCCAGCAGCTTGCTAGACTACAACAATGAGCAGTTCTTC.